This TCR beta chain was documented in a study of shared clonotypes between healthy human individuals. At the level of the study: Each donor had three CD4 naive, three CD4 memory, two CD8 naive and one CD8 memory plate.

Comments on this clone: Within the sample, other DNA sequences also encode this same CDR3.

The protocol was immunoSEQ multiplex PCR, while the TCRdb copy is restricted to in-frame clones and leaves out a portion. The table has about 2.5 million clones, 85% to 95% seen once. V was pared by 6 bases and J by 2 bases, with 8 bases between. Germline V gene lookup returns CDR1 MNHEY and CDR2 SVGAGI. CDR3 length equals 13 residues. This chain connects TRBV6-5 to TRBJ2-1; D gene ambiguous. This TCR was recovered from a young man in good health. Some clones in this sample may be carry-over from other donors' samples. Specimen: naive CD4+ T cells from PBMCs. This sample's subset: CD45RA+ positively selected. The DNA for the CDR3 is TGTGCCAGCAGCCGCACTACCTACAATGAGCAGTTCTTC. Protein: CASSRTTYNEQFF.